This is a list of T cell receptor beta chains from one sample in a study of breast tumors, draining lymph nodes, adjacent tissues. MiXCR, run by TCRdb on the multiplex PCR reads, gives a single entry per CDR3 protein. Here the sample spans about 140,000 distinct CDR3 sequences, approximately 30% being singletons. The sequencing input was axillary lymph node tissue. The source of these receptors is a female donor with breast cancer. Some clones in this sample may be carry-over from other donors' samples. The conserved cysteine and the conserved F or W are not part of the CDR3 here. Each record gives: V gene, J gene, CDR3 protein.

V gene: TRBV7-9
J gene: TRBJ1-2
CDR3 protein: ASSSTRTPYGYT

V gene: TRBV29-1
J gene: TRBJ2-7
CDR3 protein: SVKDSIKYEQY

V gene: TRBV6-5
J gene: TRBJ2-5
CDR3 protein: ASSPPMGLSDSEGETQY

V gene: TRBV10-2
J gene: TRBJ2-7
CDR3 protein: ASSESGQGRPYEQY

V gene: TRBV6-1
J gene: TRBJ1-5
CDR3 protein: ASNLPGRAVQPQH

V gene: TRBV18
J gene: TRBJ2-1
CDR3 protein: ASSPSQRGGGEQF

V gene: TRBV20-1
J gene: TRBJ2-5
CDR3 protein: SARGGLAGVGETQY

V gene: TRBV19
J gene: TRBJ2-3
CDR3 protein: ASSWGDSTDTQY

V gene: TRBV5-1
J gene: TRBJ1-1
CDR3 protein: ASSLVLEQGAAF

V gene: TRBV6-1
J gene: TRBJ2-3
CDR3 protein: ASSASSGPDTQY

V gene: TRBV20-1
J gene: TRBJ2-5
CDR3 protein: SALQQEETQY

V gene: TRBV3-1
J gene: TRBJ1-2
CDR3 protein: ASSQGPGRRDNYGYT

V gene: TRBV6-6
J gene: TRBJ1-4
CDR3 protein: ASRWGSSGKLF

V gene: TRBV20-1
J gene: TRBJ2-1
CDR3 protein: SARVPTGLEQF

V gene: TRBV29-1
J gene: TRBJ1-2
CDR3 protein: SVAGQGIHGYT

V gene: TRBV5-1
J gene: TRBJ2-7
CDR3 protein: ASSLVASGGGYEQY

V gene: TRBV6-6
J gene: TRBJ2-6
CDR3 protein: ASSYTDRGANVLT

V gene: TRBV28
J gene: TRBJ1-2
CDR3 protein: ASTFRQRRGYT